In this sample, the clone carrying this T cell receptor beta chain turned up a few times. Germline V gene data show CDR1 as LNHNV and CDR2 as YYDKDF (reference sequence). This CDR3 is built from 15 residues. J was trimmed by 0 bases and V by 3 bases; bases with no gene match: 1. This entry is derived from a study of blood T cells in healthy people across ages. Together with a sample-barcoded 5' primer, a J-beta primer mix was included in a second PCR lasting roughly 6 to 12 cycles. In TCRdb, the 5' RACE reads were re-called with MiXCR into one record per CDR3 protein. Among about 680,000 distinct CDR3 sequences listed, around 45% were seen once.

This chain links TRBV15 with TRBJ2-3; 9 bases match TRBD2. The TCR was taken from a woman between 55 and 75 years old in good health. Sequencing was done on a sample of blood. The CDR3 region is CATSSGLASTDTQYF. The DNA for the CDR3 is TGTGCCACCAGCAGTGGACTAGCGAGCACAGATACGCAGTATTTT.